Sequencing of this TCR beta chain was carried out in a study of cytomegalovirus exposure and HLA in healthy donors. Study-level points and caveats: Among the CMV-associated chains, three were confirmed in vitro as specific for CMV antigens.

This clone was seen a few times. Its antigen remains unknown. The CDR3 spans 16 residues. Germline CDR1 and CDR2: GTSNPN and SVGIG (reference sequence). Trimming removed 4 bases from V and 2 bases from J, with 15 bases in between. PCR involved 60 Vbeta and 13 Jbeta primers. In the original processing: In a later analysis, some 11 million of 83 million or so unique beta chains occurred in at least two donors. This table comes from immunoSEQ multiplex PCR, and its TCRdb copy is limited to in-frame clones, with some not included. V, J and clone size are those of that table, while D and trimming were read from the DNA. In the table there are 55,000 to 80,000 clones, less than 85% of which are singletons.

The sequenced material came from PBMCs. The TCR was taken from a woman between 25 and 40 years old in good health and CMV-seronegative. The chain recombines TRBV30 with TRBJ1-6; no clear D. The CDR3 bases are TGTGCCTGGAATCCCGCGGAAAGGCCCTATAATTCACCCCTCCACTTT. It yields the protein CAWNPAERPYNSPLHF.